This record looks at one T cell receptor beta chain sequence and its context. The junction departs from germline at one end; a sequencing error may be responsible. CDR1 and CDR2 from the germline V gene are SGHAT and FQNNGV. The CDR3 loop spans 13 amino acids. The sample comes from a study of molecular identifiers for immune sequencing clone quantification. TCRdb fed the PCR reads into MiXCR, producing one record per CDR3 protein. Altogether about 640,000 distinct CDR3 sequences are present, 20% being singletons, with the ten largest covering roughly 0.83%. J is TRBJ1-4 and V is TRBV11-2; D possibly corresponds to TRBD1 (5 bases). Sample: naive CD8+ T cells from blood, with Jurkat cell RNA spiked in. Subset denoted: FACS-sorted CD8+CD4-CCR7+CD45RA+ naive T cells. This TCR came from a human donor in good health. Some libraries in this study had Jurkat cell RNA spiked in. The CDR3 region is CASRGVGGEKLLF. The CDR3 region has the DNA TGTGCCAGCAGGGGGGTCGGGGGGGAAAAACTGCTTTTT.